This TCR beta chain was sequenced during a study of T-cell memory formation after mild COVID-19. Overall study: TCR clustering was largely donor specific. Notes on the study in general: Day 15 to 85 contracting clones showed balanced CD4/CD8; later expanders leaned CD4+.

Concerning this clonotype: Its antigen is currently unknown.

TCRdb re-called the 5' RACE reads with MiXCR, one entry per CDR3 protein. The table shows about 350,000 distinct CDR3 sequences, with approximately 14% occurring only once. The length of the CDR3 is 15 residues. CDR1 and CDR2 from the germline V gene are SGHDN and FVKESK. V dropped 0 bases and J dropped 2 bases, with 8 bases sitting between them. Input material: PBMCs or a T cell subset sorted from them (not recorded which). The TCR originated in a man in his late teens or twenties who had mild COVID-19 (a few samples of this study predate the infection). Cell type and time point are not known. This chain connects TRBV14 to TRBJ2-1; D possibly corresponds to TRBD1 (6 bases). CDR3 protein: CASSQEQGAYNEQFF. In DNA form, the CDR3 reads TGTGCCAGCAGCCAAGAACAGGGAGCCTACAATGAGCAGTTCTTC.